Listed below are T cell receptor beta chains from one sample, sequenced in a study of cytotoxic CD8 clonotypes in ibrutinib-treated CLL. Using immunoSEQ multiplex PCR, the repertoire was profiled, and TCRdb retains in-frame clones only, with some absent. Found here are more than 300,000 clones, about 80% of them singletons; the top ten hold 5% to 7%. The source material was PBMCs, sampled before ibrutinib treatment. These receptors originate from a human donor with chronic lymphocytic leukemia. The CDR3 runs from the conserved cysteine through the conserved F or W. Fields, in order: clone size, V gene, D gene, J gene, CDR3 DNA, CDR3 protein. D genes are given only for firm matches. Where a row states a size, it is once, few, many or the class of an expanded clone; other rows omit it.

-	TRBV13	-	TRBJ2-7	TGTGCCAGCAGCCGCCCCACCGATTTTTCCTACGAGCAGTACTTC	CASSRPTDFSYEQYF
-	TRBV6-4	TRBD1	TRBJ1-1	TGTGCCAGCAATAAAGGACAGGGGGTAACTGAAGCTTTCTTT	CASNKGQGVTEAFF
-	TRBV25-1	-	TRBJ1-2	TGTGCCAGCAGTGAATCCACGGACTATGGCTACACCTTC	CASSESTDYGYTF
-	TRBV2	TRBD2	TRBJ2-7	TGTGCCGGATCGAAAGGGTCCGGGAGGCTCAACGAGCAGTACTTC	CAGSKGSGRLNEQYF
-	TRBV4-3	-	TRBJ2-7	TGCGCCAGCAGCCAATCAACCGGGACTTTTTACGAGCAGTACTTC	CASSQSTGTFYEQYF
-	TRBV2	-	TRBJ1-2	TGTGCCACCAAGGTGGGGACACACTATGGCTACACCTTC	CATKVGTHYGYTF
-	TRBV6-5	-	TRBJ2-7	TGTGCCAGCAGTTACAGGGGTCGTTCCTACGAGCAGTACTTC	CASSYRGRSYEQYF
-	TRBV7-9	-	TRBJ2-1	TGTGCCAGCAGCACCAACGGGATTTACAATGAGCAGTTCTTC	CASSTNGIYNEQFF
-	TRBV7-9	TRBD1	TRBJ2-7	TGTGCCAGCAGCTTAGTAGCCGGGACAGACTACGAGCAGTACTTC	CASSLVAGTDYEQYF
-	TRBV28	-	TRBJ2-1	TGTGCCAGCAGGGGGAGGCCCTTGGGTGAGCAGTTCTTC	CASRGRPLGEQFF
once	TRBV4-3	TRBD2	TRBJ2-1	TGCGCCAGCAGCCAGGGGACTAGCCACATTTCCCTTCATGAGCAGTTCTTC	CASSQGTSHISLHEQFF
-	TRBV6-6	-	TRBJ1-1	TGTGCCAGCCGTCTCGGGTTGACTGAAGCTTTCTTT	CASRLGLTEAFF
once	TRBV7-2	-	TRBJ2-1	TGTGCCAGCACCACCCTGGGAAACTACAATGAGCAGTTCTTC	CASTTLGNYNEQFF
-	TRBV4-3	TRBD1	TRBJ2-7	TGCGCCAGCAGCCAGGATTACAGGGGTATCTACGAGCAGTACTTC	CASSQDYRGIYEQYF
-	TRBV29-1	-	TRBJ2-1	TGCAGCGTTCATGATTACACGAATGAGCAGTTCTTC	CSVHDYTNEQFF
-	TRBV27	-	TRBJ1-1	TGTGCCAGCAGTTTTGGTAGACAGCACACTGAAGCTTTCTTT	CASSFGRQHTEAFF
-	TRBV11-3	-	TRBJ1-1	TGTGCCAGCAGCTTATCGAACACTGAAGCTTTCTTT	CASSLSNTEAFF
few	TRBV9	-	TRBJ2-1	TGTGCCAGCAGCCCGCTCCGTGGTTCTGGAGTAAAGAATGAGCAGTTCTTC	CASSPLRGSGVKNEQFF
-	TRBV7-8	-	TRBJ2-5	TGTGCCAGCAGCTATCTTCGTCGGGGGAGAGAGACCCAGTACTTC	CASSYLRRGRETQYF